The 8 T cell receptor beta chains below all came from one sample that was sequenced in a study of T cell responses to AZD1222 COVID-19 vaccine. Here immunoSEQ multiplex PCR was the method, and the copy in TCRdb shows in-frame clones only, minus some. This sample has 65,000 to 100,000 clones, with approximately 89% found just once. The material was peripheral blood, obtained 28 days after the second AZD1222 dose. Receptors originate from an adult who received the AZD1222 COVID-19 vaccine.

The rearrangement joins TRBV19 to TRBJ2-1; no clear D. Germline V CDR1 and CDR2: LNHDA, SQIVND (reference sequence). The CDR3 loop spans 13 amino acids. Trimming cost V 3 bases and J 2 bases, with 5 bases left between them. CDR3 sequence (DNA): TGTGCCAGTAGTATCCTCCCCTACAATGAGCAGTTCTTC. This encodes CASSILPYNEQFF.

The chain joins TRBV15 to TRBJ2-7, with TRBD2 matching 13 bases. From germline, CDR1 is LNHNV and CDR2 YYDKDF (reference sequence). V shed 0 bases and J 4 bases; nucleotides not matched to a gene: 3. The CDR3 covers 16 residues. The CDR3 sequence is CATSRDELAGGYEQYF. The CDR3 region has the DNA TGTGCCACCAGCAGAGATGAACTAGCGGGAGGGTACGAGCAGTACTTC.

This clone has more than one count but fewer than ten. This rearrangement joins TRBV7-9 to TRBJ1-2; D perhaps matches TRBD1 (6 bases). This CDR3 is 14 amino acids long. The germline V gene has CDR1 SEHNR and CDR2 FQNEAQ (reference sequence). The V end was cut by 4 bases, the J end by 4 bases, with 13 bases between. CDR3 protein: CASSSRTDAYGYTF. The CDR3 nucleotides read TGTGCCAGCAGCTCGAGGACAGACGCCTATGGCTACACCTTC.

The gene calls are TRBV28 and TRBJ2-1, with D perhaps matching TRBD1 or TRBD2 (6 bases each). There are 17 residues in the CDR3. Germline V gives CDR1 MDHEN, CDR2 SYDVKM. The germline V and J ends were trimmed by 4 bases and 7 bases, with 23 bases remaining between them. The CDR3 DNA reads as TGTGCCAGCAGTTCCCGGGCCCGGAGGGGGTCCTTTAATGAGCAGTTCTTC. Its translation is CASSSRARRGSFNEQFF. The full variable domain, completed using reference TRBV28 and TRBJ2-1, is DVKVTQSSRYLVKRTGEKVFLECVQDMDHENMFWYRQDPGLGLRLIYFSYDVKMKEKGDIPEGYSVSREKKERFSLILESASTNQTSMYLCASSSRARRGSFNEQFFGPGTRLTVL.

DNA of the CDR3: TGTGCCAGCAGCCGGTCCGGACCGGGGGATACGCAGTATTTT. Translation: CASSRSGPGDTQYF. The chain has TRBV3-1 (or the pseudogene TRBV3-2) and TRBJ2-3, with D possibly TRBD2 on 5 matching bases. Trimming pared 4 bases from V and 6 bases from J, leaving 14 bases between. The CDR3 covers 14 residues. Germline CDR1 is LGHDT and CDR2 is YNNKEL (reference sequence).

The chain has TRBV7-8 and TRBJ2-1, with 8 bases lining up with TRBD2. The CDR3 is made up of 16 amino acids. Germline CDR1 is SGHVS and CDR2 is FQNEAQ. V trimming: 3 bases; J trimming: 9 bases; junction bases outside the gene matches: 13. CDR3 amino acids: CASSFLSGSLSSEQFF. For the CDR3, the DNA is TGTGCCAGCAGCTTTCTAAGCGGGAGTCTGTCTAGTGAGCAGTTCTTC.

This chain uses TRBV3-1 (or the pseudogene TRBV3-2) with TRBJ2-7; D is ambiguous. The V end lost 1 base, the J end lost 1 base, and 17 bases lay between the germline ends. CDR1 is LGHDT, CDR2 YNNKEL, per germline (reference sequence). This CDR3 has 17 amino acids. This chain's CDR3 is CASSQVGGGAVSYEQYF. Here the CDR3 DNA reads TGTGCCAGCAGCCAAGTGGGTGGTGGTGCCGTTTCCTACGAGCAGTACTTC.

V gene TRBV5-1 combines with J gene TRBJ1-3; possible D gene TRBD1, 6 bases. This CDR3 region has 14 residues. The V gene lost 7 bases and the J gene lost 4 bases, with 15 bases spanning the gap. CDR1 is SGHRS, CDR2 YFSETQ, per germline. In DNA form, the CDR3 reads TGCGCCAGCGCTCTGCAGGGGACCGGAAACACCATATATTTT. Amino acids: CASALQGTGNTIYF. The complete variable domain, with remaining parts taken from reference TRBV5-1 and TRBJ1-3, reads KAGVTQTPRYLIKTRGQQVTLSCSPISGHRSVSWYQQTPGQGLQFLFEYFSETQRNKGNFPGRFSGRQFSNSRSEMNVSTLELGDSALYLCASALQGTGNTIYFGEGSWLTVV.